This record concerns one T cell receptor beta chain sequence. These data are taken from a study of T cells in Graves' hyperthyroidism and ophthalmopathy. Study background: Prior to any treatment, at the point of initial diagnosis, peripheral blood was collected.

This CDR3 region has 15 residues. Germline assignment: CDR1 LGHNA and CDR2 YSLEER. Trimming cost V 3 bases and J 4 bases; bases outside gene matches: 6. The study left out patients who had uncontrolled infection, other autoimmune disease, pregnancy or lactation. TCR beta CDR3 regions were amplified from RNA. HTBI primers drove first-round RT-PCR of the TCR CDR3. TCRdb reprocessed the multiplex PCR reads with MiXCR, giving one entry per CDR3 protein. The data contain about 740,000 distinct CDR3 sequences, 12% to 15% of them seen just once; the ten biggest clones take up about a tenth. The V and J genes are TRBV4-3 and TRBJ1-2; TRBD1 agrees at 9 bases. What was sequenced was blood. This TCR was sampled from a woman under 30 with Graves' hyperthyroidism. The CDR3 loop is CASSHLTGGGYGYTF. CDR3 DNA: TGCGCCAGCAGCCACCTGACAGGGGGGGGCTATGGCTACACCTTC.